These 19 T cell receptor beta chains were sequenced from one sample in a study of siplizumab effects on memory and regulatory T cells. The assay was immunoSEQ multiplex PCR, and TCRdb's table has in-frame clones only and misses some. The sample carries 85,000 to 130,000 clones, 92% recorded once. Sequenced material: Tregs sorted from blood. These TCRs come from a human donor in good health.

This clone has only one observation. The chain joins TRBV6-5 to TRBJ1-6; weak D call: TRBD1 (6 bases). Trimming left V 4 bases short and J 10 bases short, with 20 bases between. Germline CDR1 is MNHEY and CDR2 is SVGAGI. The CDR3 runs to 16 residues. CDR3 loop: CASSLGRDIVGSPLHF. CDR3 bases: TGTGCCAGCAGTTTAGGCCGGGACATCGTAGGGTCACCCCTCCACTTT.

The CDR3 DNA reads TGTGCCAGCAGGGGGAAGGAGTGCGCTGGAAACACCATATATTTT. This encodes CASRGKECAGNTIYF. V and J are TRBV6-4 and TRBJ1-3; the D is unclear. This CDR3 spans 15 amino acids. Deletions cut 6 bases from V and 2 bases from J, with 14 bases between. Germline loops: CDR1 MRHNA, CDR2 SNTAGT.

The chain links TRBV6-6 to TRBJ1-5; 9 nucleotides align to TRBD1. Trimming cost V 8 bases and J 6 bases; bases outside gene matches: 8. This CDR3 contains 14 residues. The germline V gene encodes CDR1 MNHNY and CDR2 SVGAGI (reference sequence). The DNA of the CDR3 is TGTGCCAGCGCAAGGGACAGGGTTTTTCAGCCCCAGCATTTT. Encoded protein: CASARDRVFQPQHF.

The rearrangement uses TRBV5-1 and TRBJ2-3, with 7 bases matching TRBD2. The V segment lost 4 bases and the J segment 2 bases; nucleotides outside the gene matches: 7. Germline V gene data show CDR1 as SGHRS and CDR2 as YFSETQ. The CDR3 length is 15 residues. DNA of the CDR3: TGCGCCAGCAGCCAAAGCGGGATGGCCACAGATACGCAGTATTTT. Residues: CASSQSGMATDTQYF.

The J gene is TRBJ2-5, the V gene TRBV30, with a possible D match to TRBD2 (7 bases). Trimming stripped 2 bases from V and 5 bases from J, with 15 bases between. The CDR3 contains 14 residues. Looked up from germline, CDR1 is GTSNPN and CDR2 is SVGIG (reference sequence). The CDR3, as DNA: TGTGCCTGGAGTACAGGGTGGGAGGGCGAGACCCAGTACTTC. Translating gives CAWSTGWEGETQYF.

This chain connects TRBV6-1 to TRBJ1-1; D gene unclear. V was clipped by 1 base and J by 3 bases, with 9 bases between them. The CDR3 contains 14 residues. Per the germline V gene, CDR1 is MNHNS and CDR2 is SASEGT. CDR3 loop: CASSEDFKDTEAFF. In DNA form, the CDR3 reads TGTGCCAGCAGTGAAGATTTTAAGGACACTGAAGCTTTCTTT.

The J gene is TRBJ2-1, the V gene TRBV5-4; 8 bases are a match to TRBD1. The CDR3 is made up of 17 amino acids. With V trimmed by 4 bases and J by 9 bases, 18 bases remained unmatched. Germline lookup yields CDR1 SGHNT and CDR2 YYREEE (reference sequence). CDR3 bases: TGTGCCAGCAGCGAGGGAGTAATTAGCGGAGGACAGGGTGAGCAGTTCTTC. It codes for CASSEGVISGGQGEQFF.

The chain couples TRBV20-1 to TRBJ1-4; D remains unclear. Between the trimmed V and J ends, which lost 6 bases and 6 bases, there was a span of 8 bases. Germline V gene data show CDR1 as DFQATT and CDR2 as SNEGSKA (reference sequence). This CDR3 comprises 11 residues. The CDR3 spells CSASLDEKLFF. In DNA, the CDR3 is TGCAGTGCGTCATTGGATGAAAAACTGTTTTTT.

This chain links TRBV11-2 with TRBJ2-1, with 10 bases lining up with TRBD2. CDR3 length: 17 residues. CDR1 is SGHAT and CDR2 is FQNNGV in the germline V gene. Trimming cost V 3 bases and J 0 bases; bases outside gene matches: 5. CDR3 nucleotides: TGTGCCAGCAGCTTGAATAGCGGGAGGAGCTCCTACAATGAGCAGTTCTTC. Protein product: CASSLNSGRSSYNEQFF. Complete variable domain (other parts from reference TRBV11-2 and TRBJ2-1): EAGVAQSPRYKIIEKRQSVAFWCNPISGHATLYWYQQILGQGPKLLIQFQNNGVVDDSQLPKDRFSAERLKGVDSTLKIQPAKLEDSAVYLCASSLNSGRSSYNEQFFGPGTRLTVL.

DNA of the CDR3: TGTGCCAGCAGCTCCCAGCGGGAGACCCAGTACTTC. Amino acids: CASSSQRETQYF. The chain uses TRBV7-2 and TRBJ2-5; maybe TRBD2 (5 bases). The germline V gene has CDR1 SGHTA and CDR2 FQGNSA. V lost 4 bases and J lost 5, with 8 bases in between. The CDR3 loop spans 12 amino acids.

The rearrangement uses TRBV7-9 and TRBJ1-2, with 7 positions matching TRBD1. V shed 5 bases, J shed 5 bases, and the junction held 11 bases outside the gene matches. Germline V gene data show CDR1 as SEHNR and CDR2 as FQNEAQ (reference sequence). This CDR3 spans 15 amino acids. CDR3: CASSPGQVGAYGYTF. DNA of the CDR3: TGTGCCAGCAGCCCCGGACAGGTCGGAGCATATGGCTACACCTTC. Full variable domain (remainder filled in from reference TRBV7-9 and TRBJ1-2): DTGVSQNPRHKITKRGQNVTFRCDPISEHNRLYWYRQTLGQGPEFLTYFQNEAQLEKSRLLSDRFSAERPKGSFSTLEIQRTEQGDSAMYLCASSPGQVGAYGYTFGSGTRLTVV.

The V gene is TRBV7-3, the J gene TRBJ1-1, with no clear D. There are 13 residues in the CDR3. The V and J ends lost 5 bases and 1 base respectively, with 8 bases between them. Germline V lookup: CDR1 SGHTA, CDR2 FQGTGA. CDR3 region: CASSETPNTEAFF. CDR3 bases: TGTGCCAGCAGCGAGACACCGAACACTGAAGCTTTCTTT.

The chain employs TRBV27 and TRBJ2-7; 13 bases line up with TRBD2. CDR3 size: 18 residues. Germline V gene data show CDR1 as MNHEY and CDR2 as SMNVEV (reference sequence). Losses at the gene ends were 4 bases for V and 0 bases for J; bases not matched to a gene: 9. CDR3 amino acids: CASSSGTSGTTFSYEQYF. The DNA of the CDR3 is TGTGCCAGCAGTTCTGGGACTAGCGGGACTACCTTCTCCTACGAGCAGTACTTC.

The chain links TRBV11-2 to TRBJ2-7; 7 nucleotides match TRBD1. The CDR3 has 17 amino acids. V lost 4 bases, J lost 2 bases, and 14 bases stayed unmatched. Germline V gene lookup returns CDR1 SGHAT and CDR2 FQNNGV. This CDR3 is CASSSAIKGQITYEQYF. CDR3 DNA sequence: TGTGCCAGCAGCTCCGCGATAAAGGGACAGATCACCTACGAGCAGTACTTC.

The genes are TRBV10-2 and TRBJ2-5; tentative D call: TRBD1 (6 bases). This CDR3 spans 14 amino acids. Trimming stripped 2 bases from V and 1 base from J, with 8 bases between. CDR1 WSHSY and CDR2 SAAADI come from the germline V gene. This CDR3 reads CASSESRGQETQYF. Written as DNA, the CDR3 is TGCGCCAGCAGTGAGAGCAGGGGCCAAGAGACCCAGTACTTC.

The chain combines TRBV6-5 with TRBJ2-3; D unresolved. CDR3 length: 14 residues. Germline-derived CDR1 and CDR2 are MNHEY and SVGAGI. The V and J ends lost 8 bases and 0 bases respectively, with 12 bases between them. The CDR3: CASRLVTSTDTQYF. The CDR3 bases are TGTGCCAGCCGGCTAGTAACTAGCACAGATACGCAGTATTTT.

The rearrangement joins TRBV20-1 to TRBJ1-2; perhaps TRBD1 as D (5 bases). CDR3 length: 11 residues. V lost 5 bases, J lost 4 bases, and 8 bases lay in between. From germline, CDR1 is DFQATT and CDR2 SNEGSKA (reference sequence). The CDR3 is CSAQDSYGYTF. CDR3 sequence (DNA): TGCAGTGCTCAAGACAGCTATGGCTACACCTTC.

J is TRBJ2-1 and V is TRBV7-7, with 10 bases aligning to TRBD2. The germline gives CDR1 SSHAT, CDR2 FNYEAQ (reference sequence). The CDR3 loop spans 13 amino acids. The CDR3 is CATRGLASNEQFF. The CDR3 nucleotides are TGTGCTACCAGGGGACTAGCGAGCAATGAGCAGTTCTTC. The variable domain in full, with the rest retrieved from reference TRBV7-7 and TRBJ2-1, is GAGVSQSPRYKVTKRGQDVTLRCDPISSHATLYWYQQALGQGPEFLTYFNYEAQPDKSGLPSDRFSAERPEGSISTLTIQRTEQRDSAMYRCATRGLASNEQFFGPGTRLTVL.

V gene TRBV5-1 combines with J gene TRBJ2-7; no clear D gene. Deletions cut 4 bases from V and 4 bases from J, with 15 bases between. The CDR3 consists of 14 residues. Per the germline V gene, CDR1 is SGHRS and CDR2 is YFSETQ. In DNA form, the CDR3 reads TGCGCCAGCAGCCCCGCCATGACTCCTTACGAGCAGTACTTC. This translates into CASSPAMTPYEQYF.